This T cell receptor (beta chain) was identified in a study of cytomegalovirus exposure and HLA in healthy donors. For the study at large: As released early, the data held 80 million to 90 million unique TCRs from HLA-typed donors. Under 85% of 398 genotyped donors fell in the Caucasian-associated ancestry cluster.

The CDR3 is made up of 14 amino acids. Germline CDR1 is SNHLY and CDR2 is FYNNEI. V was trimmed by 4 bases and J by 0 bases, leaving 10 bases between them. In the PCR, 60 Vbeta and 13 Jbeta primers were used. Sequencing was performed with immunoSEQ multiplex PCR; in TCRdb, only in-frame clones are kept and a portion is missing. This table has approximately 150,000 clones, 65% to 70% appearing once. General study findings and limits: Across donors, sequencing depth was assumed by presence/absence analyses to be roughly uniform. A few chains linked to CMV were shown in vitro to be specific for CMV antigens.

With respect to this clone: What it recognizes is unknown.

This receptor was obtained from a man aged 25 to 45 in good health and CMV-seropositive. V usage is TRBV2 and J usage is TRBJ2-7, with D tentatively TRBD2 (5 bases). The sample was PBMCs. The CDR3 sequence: CASSVTRDSYEQYF. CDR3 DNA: TGTGCCAGCAGTGTGACCCGGGACTCCTACGAGCAGTACTTC.